Only a few counts were recorded for the clone carrying this T cell receptor beta chain. The antigen remains undetermined. The library tagged each cDNA molecule with unique molecular identifiers. Each CDR3 protein gets one entry after TCRdb re-called the RACE reads with MiXCR. The table records 300,000 to 450,000 distinct CDR3 sequences, nearly 5% of them present only once. This sample stems from a study of human T cells and chemical hapten exposure. Looking at the study overall: The patch tests put 0.01% DPC on the skin of the upper back and were read 6 days later.

Findings of the study overall: Among expanded TCRs, significantly more large CDR3 similarity clusters formed than among controls.

Time point noted: patch test 1, 2 weeks after DPC sensitization. Noted treatment: therapeutic diphenylcyclopropenone sensitization with weekly scalp DPC. Source: whole blood, taken in connection with sensitization to the hapten diphenylcyclopropenone (DPC). This receptor was taken from a woman in her 50s with alopecia areata. Some clones in this sample may be carry-over from other donors' samples.

The CDR3 loop reads CSASFIYGYTF. CDR3 bases: TGCAGTGCTAGTTTTATCTATGGCTACACCTTC. This chain links TRBV20-1 with TRBJ1-2; D remains ambiguous. Per germline, CDR1 DFQATT and CDR2 SNEGSKA (reference sequence). The CDR3 has 11 residues. V was pared by 3 bases and J by 4 bases, with 6 bases between.